Included here is one T cell receptor (beta chain) sequence, with context. As yet, its antigen is unknown. The data originate from a study of T cell responses to AZD1222 COVID-19 vaccine. The germline CDR1 and CDR2 sequences are MNHEY and SVGEGT. V lost 0 bases to trimming and J lost 6 bases, with 8 bases between them. This CDR3 comprises 14 residues. Study-wide results and limits: Two AZD1222 doses significantly raised spike-specific TCR breadth and depth over controls.

Profiled with immunoSEQ multiplex PCR; TCRdb holds only in-frame clones, not every one. The table shows about 150,000 clones, with around 85% occurring only once. The material was peripheral blood, obtained on day 0 of MenACWY control vaccination. The receptor was isolated from an adult in good health. The rearrangement joins TRBV6-2 or TRBV6-3 to TRBJ2-2, with D uncertain. CDR3 amino acids: CASSYSPGPGELFF. CDR3 nucleotides: TGTGCCAGCAGTTACTCGCCGGGCCCCGGGGAGCTGTTTTTT.